The 2 T cell receptor beta chains in this list originate from one sample, sequenced in a study of siplizumab effects on memory and regulatory T cells. Profiling relied on immunoSEQ multiplex PCR, and the TCRdb table lists in-frame clones only, not all of them. This sample has more than 85,000 clones, with 80% to 95% found just once. Material: CD4+ T cells sorted from blood. The receptor source for this set is a human donor in good health. Some clones in this sample may be carry-over from other donors' samples.

The chain carries TRBV7-3 and TRBJ2-3, with 11 positions matching TRBD2. Germline CDR1 and CDR2: SGHTA and FQGTGA. V gave up 4 bases and J gave up 4 bases; unmatched junction bases: 7. CDR3 size: 16 residues. CDR3 protein: CASSSAIAGGPDTQYF. CDR3 DNA sequence: TGTGCCAGCAGCTCGGCTATAGCGGGAGGGCCAGATACGCAGTATTTT.

This clone was seen just once. The chain links TRBV27 to TRBJ2-6; no definite D call. The V end lost 7 bases, the J end lost 4 bases, and 5 bases lay between the germline ends. Germline loops: CDR1 MNHEY, CDR2 SMNVEV (reference sequence). CDR3 size: 12 residues. Written as DNA, the CDR3 is TGTGCCAGCAAGACAGGGGCCAACGTCCTGACTTTC. This translates into CASKTGANVLTF.